The 15 T cell receptor beta chains reported below all come from one sample, sequenced in a study of blood T cell repertoires in COVID-19 (dated by TCRdb to 2018 to 2020). The protocol used for the library was the immunoSEQ multiplex PCR assay. Imported from immuneACCESS, the table was reduced by TCRdb to in-frame sequences with V and J called. These copies leave out some clones; in studies compared against another copy, an unresolved V gene accounts for under half, and the cause of the remainder is not known. Recorded for this sample are 150,000 to 200,000 clones; roughly 88% of them occurred a single time. In total, the top ten clones hold 2.5% to 3.5% of the sample. Sequenced material: peripheral blood. The receptors here all came from a man aged 60 to 69 with acute or convalescent COVID-19.

This chain links TRBV18 with TRBJ1-1; no clear D gene. This CDR3 has 16 amino acids. The V gene lost 2 bases and the J gene lost 0 bases, with 13 bases spanning the gap. CDR1 is KGHSH, CDR2 LQKENI, per germline. The CDR3 spells CASSPGSPSMNTEAFF. The CDR3 bases are TGTGCCAGCTCACCAGGGAGCCCGAGCATGAACACTGAAGCTTTCTTT.

This clone was picked up one time. The gene calls are TRBV11-2 and TRBJ2-5, with D unclear. The germline gives CDR1 SGHAT, CDR2 FQNNGV. The V and J ends lost 0 bases and 4 bases respectively, with 3 bases between them. This CDR3 spans 12 amino acids. This chain's CDR3 is CASSLDRETQYF. CDR3 nucleotides: TGTGCCAGCAGCTTAGATCGAGAGACCCAGTACTTC. Using reference TRBV11-2 and TRBJ2-5 for the parts outside the CDR3, the full variable domain is EAGVAQSPRYKIIEKRQSVAFWCNPISGHATLYWYQQILGQGPKLLIQFQNNGVVDDSQLPKDRFSAERLKGVDSTLKIQPAKLEDSAVYLCASSLDRETQYFGPGTRLLVL.

The V call is TRBV4-2, the J call TRBJ1-5; D unresolved. This CDR3 has 15 amino acids. Per germline, CDR1 LGHNA and CDR2 YNFKEQ. V lost 2 bases to trimming and J lost 7 bases, with 15 bases between them. The DNA of the CDR3 is TGTGCCAGCAGCCAACCCGGGGAGGGTCCACAGCCCCAGCATTTT. It encodes CASSQPGEGPQPQHF.

DNA for the CDR3: TGTGCCAGCACCCCAGATCGCGGGAGAGAGACCCAGTACTTC. This sequence encodes CASTPDRGRETQYF. The chain uses TRBV9 and TRBJ2-5; the match to TRBD2 covers 7 bases. Trimming cost V 6 bases and J 4 bases; bases outside gene matches: 9. This CDR3 spans 14 amino acids. In germline, CDR1 is SGDLS, CDR2 YYNGEE.

V gene TRBV28 combines with J gene TRBJ2-7, with 7 bases aligning to TRBD1. Unmatched junction bases numbered 9, after V lost 2 bases and J lost 2 bases. The V gene's germline CDR1 is MDHEN and CDR2 SYDVKM. The CDR3 totals 16 residues. The chain's CDR3 is CASSLAPVGQAYEQYF. CDR3 sequence (DNA): TGTGCCAGCAGTTTAGCCCCCGTCGGACAGGCCTACGAGCAGTACTTC.

The chain links TRBV9 to TRBJ2-2; 7 bases fit TRBD1. Germline assignment: CDR1 SGDLS and CDR2 YYNGEE. The CDR3 has 14 amino acids. Trimming cost V 5 bases and J 3 bases; bases outside gene matches: 4. CDR3 bases: TGTGCCAGCAGGGCGGACAGGTACACCGGGGAGCTGTTTTTT. Translation: CASRADRYTGELFF. Full variable domain (remainder filled in from reference TRBV9 and TRBJ2-2): DSGVTQTPKHLITATGQRVTLRCSPRSGDLSVYWYQQSLDQGLQFLIQYYNGEERAKGNILERFSAQQFPDLHSELNLSSLELGDSALYFCASRADRYTGELFFGEGSRLTVL.

The CDR3 DNA sequence: TGTGCCAGCAGTCCCACAGGGGTTGGTGGAAACACCATATATTTT. Protein sequence: CASSPTGVGGNTIYF. The gene calls are TRBV6-5 and TRBJ1-3; 7 positions match TRBD1. CDR1 is MNHEY, CDR2 SVGAGI, per germline. CDR3 length: 15 residues. The J segment lost 3 bases and the V segment lost 5 bases, leaving 7 bases of the junction unmatched.

This chain uses TRBV6-6 with TRBJ2-2, with D possibly matching TRBD2 (6 bases). The CDR3 spans 14 residues. Trimming took off 4 bases at V and 6 bases at J, with 12 bases between the two ends. In germline, CDR1 is MNHNY, CDR2 SVGAGI (reference sequence). The CDR3 here is CASSSAAGSGELFF. In DNA form, the CDR3 reads TGTGCCAGCAGTTCCGCGGCGGGGTCCGGGGAGCTGTTTTTT.

The V gene is TRBV9, the J gene TRBJ1-6; D is ambiguous. V was clipped by 0 bases and J by 7 bases, with 11 bases between them. The CDR3 covers 15 residues. Looked up from germline, CDR1 is SGDLS and CDR2 is YYNGEE. The CDR3 DNA is TGTGCCAGCAGCGTAGATGCGGTTAGCAATTCACCCCTCCACTTT. Residues: CASSVDAVSNSPLHF.

V usage is TRBV28 and J usage is TRBJ2-7, with a tentative D call TRBD2 (6 bases). From germline, CDR1 is MDHEN and CDR2 SYDVKM. Trimming removed 5 bases from V and 1 base from J, with 15 bases in between. The CDR3 has 15 residues. Here the CDR3 reads CASSPAGTVSYEQYF. The CDR3 nucleotides are TGTGCCAGCAGTCCCGCGGGGACGGTGTCCTACGAGCAGTACTTC.

On this clone itself: An end of the junction differs from the germline gene, which may be a read error. This chain joins TRBV6-2 or TRBV6-3 and TRBJ1-5; 7 bases fit TRBD1. Germline V gene data show CDR1 as MNHEY and CDR2 as SVGEGT. This CDR3 has 14 amino acids. The CDR3 nucleotides are TGTGCCAGCAGTTACTCGAGCAACAGACAGGGTGGGGATTTT. It encodes CASSYSSNRQGGDF.

The chain employs TRBV5-5 and TRBJ2-1; TRBD2 matches 9 bases. CDR3 length: 15 amino acids. V was clipped by 2 bases and J by 4 bases; unmatched bases: 4. Germline CDR1 is SGHKS and CDR2 is YYEKEE (reference sequence). The CDR3 sequence: CASSFVAGEYNEQFF. The CDR3 DNA reads TGTGCCAGCAGCTTCGTAGCGGGGGAATACAATGAGCAGTTCTTC. The whole variable domain, remainder taken from reference TRBV5-5 and TRBJ2-1, is DAGVTQSPTHLIKTRGQQVTLRCSPISGHKSVSWYQQVLGQGPQFIFQYYEKEERGRGNFPDRFSARQFPNYSSELNVNALLLGDSALYLCASSFVAGEYNEQFFGPGTRLTVL.

The V gene is TRBV19, the J gene TRBJ2-6, with D maybe TRBD2 (6 bases). The length of the CDR3 is 14 residues. CDR1 and CDR2 from the germline V gene are LNHDA and SQIVND (reference sequence). V was cut by 6 bases and J by 0 bases, with 6 bases left in between. Here the CDR3 DNA reads TGTGCCAGTAGGGACTACTCTGGGGCCAACGTCCTGACTTTC. It is translated as CASRDYSGANVLTF.

The chain links TRBV28 to TRBJ2-7; tentatively, D is TRBD2 (6 bases). V was cut by 8 bases and J by 3 bases, with 11 bases left in between. This CDR3 is built from 12 residues. CDR1 and CDR2 from the germline V gene are MDHEN and SYDVKM. CDR3 coding DNA: TGTGCCAGCCGGGGGAGCCTCTACGAGCAGTACTTC. Amino acids: CASRGSLYEQYF.

The J gene is TRBJ2-3, the V gene TRBV5-4, with 14 bases lining up with TRBD2. J lost 5 bases, V lost 4 bases, and 12 bases had no gene match. The germline gives CDR1 SGHNT, CDR2 YYREEE (reference sequence). This CDR3 region has 18 residues. CDR3: CASSPNPTSGRAGDTQYF. DNA of the CDR3: TGTGCCAGCAGCCCTAACCCGACTAGCGGGAGGGCGGGAGATACGCAGTATTTT. The variable domain in full, with the rest retrieved from reference TRBV5-4 and TRBJ2-3, is ETGVTQSPTHLIKTRGQQVTLRCSSQSGHNTVSWYQQALGQGPQFIFQYYREEENGRGNFPPRFSGLQFPNYSSELNVNALELDDSALYLCASSPNPTSGRAGDTQYFGPGTRLTVL.